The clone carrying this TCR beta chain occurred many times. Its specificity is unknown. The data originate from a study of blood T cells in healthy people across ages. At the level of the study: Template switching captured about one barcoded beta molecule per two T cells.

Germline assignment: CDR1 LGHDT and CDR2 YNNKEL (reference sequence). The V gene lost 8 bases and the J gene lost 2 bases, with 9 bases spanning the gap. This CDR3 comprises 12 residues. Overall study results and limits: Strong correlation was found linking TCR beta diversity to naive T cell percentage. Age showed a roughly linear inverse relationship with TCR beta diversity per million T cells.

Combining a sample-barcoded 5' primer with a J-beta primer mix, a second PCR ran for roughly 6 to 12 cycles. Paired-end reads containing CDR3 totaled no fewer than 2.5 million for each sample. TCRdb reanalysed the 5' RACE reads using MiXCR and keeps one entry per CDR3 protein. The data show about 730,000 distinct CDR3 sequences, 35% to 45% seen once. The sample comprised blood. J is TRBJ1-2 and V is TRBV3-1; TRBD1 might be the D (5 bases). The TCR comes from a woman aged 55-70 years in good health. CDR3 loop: CASGRGNYGYTF. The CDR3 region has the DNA TGTGCCAGCGGGAGGGGAAACTATGGCTACACCTTC.